Following are 8 T cell receptor beta chains from one sample sequenced in a study of cytomegalovirus exposure and HLA in healthy donors. 13 Jbeta primers and 60 Vbeta primers were used for the PCR. The table came from immunoSEQ multiplex PCR; TCRdb's copy has only in-frame clones and leaves some out. The sample lists over 150,000 clones, 77% occurring once. The specimen sequenced was PBMCs. The receptors come from a man aged 25-45 years in good health and CMV-seropositive.

V and J are TRBV10-2 and TRBJ2-7; D unresolved. Germline CDR1 is WSHSY and CDR2 is SAAADI. The CDR3 consists of 11 residues. V was trimmed by 1 base and J by 5 bases, leaving 3 bases between them. The CDR3 region has the DNA TGCGCCAGCAGTGAGTTCGACGAGCAGTACTTC. Protein product: CASSEFDEQYF.

The rearrangement uses TRBV30 and TRBJ2-5, with TRBD1 matching 7 bases. Germline CDR1 GTSNPN, CDR2 SVGIG (reference sequence). V trimming: 4 bases; J trimming: 0 bases; junction bases outside the gene matches: 5. The CDR3 runs 14 residues. CDR3 protein: CAWKTGNYQETQYF. For the CDR3, the DNA is TGTGCCTGGAAGACAGGGAATTACCAAGAGACCCAGTACTTC.

This clone showed up just a few times. The V gene is TRBV6-5, the J gene TRBJ2-7; D call uncertain. CDR3 length: 14 amino acids. CDR1 and CDR2 from the germline V gene are MNHEY and SVGAGI. Between the trimmed V and J ends, which lost 0 bases and 2 bases, there was a span of 8 bases. The CDR3 region is CASSYSYSTYEQYF. CDR3 sequence (DNA): TGTGCCAGCAGTTACTCGTACAGCACCTACGAGCAGTACTTC.

The chain uses TRBV9 and TRBJ2-5; TRBD1 might be the D (6 bases). The CDR3 runs to 14 residues. V gave up 4 bases and J gave up 1 base, with 11 bases separating them. CDR1 and CDR2 from the germline V gene are SGDLS and YYNGEE. In DNA form, the CDR3 reads TGTGCCAGCAGCACCCAGGGGCGCCAAGAGACCCAGTACTTC. This gives the protein CASSTQGRQETQYF.

The gene calls are TRBV15 and TRBJ1-5; D gene unclear. The CDR3 extends over 15 amino acids. Germline CDR1 is LNHNV and CDR2 is YYDKDF (reference sequence). V lost 0 bases and J lost 3, with 9 bases in between. CDR3 sequence (DNA): TGTGCCACCAGCAGAGATTCGGGATACAATCAGCCCCAGCATTTT. Its protein is CATSRDSGYNQPQHF.

This sequence joins TRBV6-1 and TRBJ2-2; D gene uncertain. V shed 5 bases and J shed 10 bases, with 8 bases lying between them. The CDR3 has 11 amino acids. Per germline, CDR1 MNHNS and CDR2 SASEGT. The CDR3 DNA is TGTGCCAGCAGTTGGAGTGAGGAGCTGTTTTTT. Its translation is CASSWSEELFF.

This chain connects TRBV7-6 to TRBJ2-5; D ambiguous. From germline, CDR1 is SGHVS and CDR2 FNYEAQ. This CDR3 has 15 amino acids. The ends were cut back, 1 base at V and 2 bases at J, with 11 bases in the middle. This CDR3 reads CASSLGGSRQETQYF. The CDR3 nucleotides read TGTGCCAGCAGCTTAGGCGGCAGTCGGCAAGAGACCCAGTACTTC.

The chain carries TRBV5-6 and TRBJ2-2; TRBD2 is a possible D gene (5 bases). This CDR3 is 15 amino acids long. The germline CDR1 and CDR2 sequences are SGHDT and YYEEEE. The germline V and J ends were trimmed by 0 bases and 4 bases, with 10 bases remaining between them. DNA of the CDR3: TGTGCCAGCAGCTTGGGAGGGCCGGGCACCGGGGAGCTGTTTTTT. It encodes CASSLGGPGTGELFF.